The 26 T cell receptor beta chains reported below all come from one sample, sequenced in a study of T-cell memory formation after mild COVID-19 (dated by TCRdb to the early 2020s). The library was made by 5' RACE. Sequencing was performed on an Illumina NovaSeq 6000. TCRdb redid the processing of the public reads, applying fastp at Q25 and MiXCR, and retained in-frame beta chains. Records with the same CDR3 protein are collapsed into one entry carrying the most frequent genes and DNA. The sample data list roughly 480,000 distinct CDR3 sequences, and around 27% of these were observed just once. The ten most abundant clones make up approximately 12% of the sample. Sequencing was performed on PBMCs or a T cell subset sorted from them (not recorded which). The receptors shown here come from an adult woman who had mild COVID-19 (a few samples of this study predate the infection). The sample titles of this study are shuffled in the database, so cell type and time point are left out; the donor was told from shared clones.

Here the CDR3 reads CASSGSAGVIHEQYF. DNA for the CDR3: TGTGCCAGCTCTGGCTCCGCAGGGGTCATCCACGAGCAGTACTTC. This sequence joins TRBV2 and TRBJ2-7; D might be TRBD1 (6 bases). The CDR3 sequence is 15 residues long. The V gene lost 8 bases and the J gene lost 5 bases, with 22 bases spanning the gap. Germline V gene lookup returns CDR1 SNHLY and CDR2 FYNNEI.

There are a few counts of this clonotype. The V and J genes are TRBV5-1 and TRBJ1-6; D is uncertain. This CDR3 spans 14 amino acids. The germline gives CDR1 SGHRS, CDR2 YFSETQ. V lost 0 bases, J lost 9 bases, and 10 bases lay in between. The CDR3 DNA reads as TGCGCCAGCAGCTTGGAGGGAAGGAGTTCACCCCTCCACTTT. Protein product: CASSLEGRSSPLHF.

This CDR3 is CASTTSEAGANVLTF. The CDR3 coding sequence is TGTGCCAGCACAACGTCGGAGGCTGGGGCCAACGTCCTGACTTTC. The V gene is TRBV12-3 or TRBV12-4, the J gene TRBJ2-6; D is possibly TRBD2 (5 bases). V was trimmed by 7 bases and J by 2 bases, leaving 12 bases between them. The CDR3 totals 15 residues.

The gene calls are TRBV4-3 and TRBJ2-1; D is ambiguous. V was pared by 0 bases and J by 6 bases, with 18 bases between. CDR3 length: 17 amino acids. The V gene's germline CDR1 is LGHNA and CDR2 YSLEER. The CDR3 protein is CASSQDGETGIFNEQFF. In nucleotides, the CDR3 is TGCGCCAGCAGCCAAGATGGCGAGACTGGCATCTTCAATGAGCAGTTCTTC.

The chain has TRBV2 and TRBJ2-5; a possible D gene is TRBD1 (6 bases). This CDR3 contains 13 residues. The V end lost 5 bases, the J end lost 2 bases, and 9 bases lay between the germline ends. CDR1 and CDR2 from the germline V gene are SNHLY and FYNNEI. In DNA, the CDR3 is TGTGCCAGCAGTACGGACAGACAAGAGACCCAGTACTTC. It codes for CASSTDRQETQYF. The entire variable domain, with the rest obtained from reference TRBV2 and TRBJ2-5, is as follows: EPEVTQTPSHQVTQMGQEVILRCVPISNHLYFYWYRQILGQKVEFLVSFYNNEISEKSEIFDDQFSVERPDGSNFTLKIRSTKLEDSAMYFCASSTDRQETQYFGPGTRLLVL.

This clonotype was seen a single time. The chain carries TRBV20-1 and TRBJ2-5, with 9 positions matching TRBD2. V gave up 3 bases and J gave up 2 bases; unmatched junction bases: 7. The CDR3 spans 15 residues. Per the germline V gene, CDR1 is DFQATT and CDR2 is SNEGSKA (reference sequence). This CDR3 reads CSASGFAGGQETQYF. DNA of the CDR3: TGCAGTGCTAGTGGGTTCGCGGGGGGGCAAGAGACCCAGTACTTC.

In its sample, this clonotype was seen a few times. The rearrangement uses TRBV10-3 and TRBJ1-2; 7 bases are a match to TRBD1. Trimming took 4 bases from V and 0 from J; bases not matched to a gene: 5. The CDR3 has 15 residues. The V gene's germline CDR1 is ENHRY and CDR2 SYGVKD. The CDR3 is CAISGGQNANYGYTF. CDR3 DNA: TGTGCCATCAGTGGGGGACAGAATGCTAACTATGGCTACACCTTC.

This clonotype was observed a handful of times. This CDR3 reads CASSLARDQPQHF. The CDR3 DNA sequence: TGTGCCAGCAGTTTGGCCCGAGATCAGCCCCAGCATTTT. This chain uses TRBV12-3 or TRBV12-4 with TRBJ1-5; unclear D gene. The CDR3 is 13 amino acids. The V and J ends lost 3 bases and 5 bases respectively, with 8 bases between them.

The gene calls are TRBV24-1 and TRBJ2-1, with D maybe TRBD1 (8 bases). Trimming shortened V by 5 bases and J by 6 bases, and 16 bases separated the two germline ends. CDR1 KGHDR and CDR2 SFDVKD come from the germline V gene. CDR3 length: 15 residues. The CDR3 sequence: CATSGRQGRGNEQFF. The CDR3 bases are TGTGCCACCAGTGGCCGACAGGGGAGGGGCAATGAGCAGTTCTTC.

This rearrangement joins TRBV12-3 or TRBV12-4 to TRBJ2-7; D unclear. Trimming left V 10 bases short and J 5 bases short, with 15 bases between. The CDR3 has 12 amino acids. The CDR3 DNA sequence: TGTGCCAACCCTCCAGAGGACCACGAGCAGTACTTC. Its protein product is CANPPEDHEQYF.

This clonotype appeared a few times. This sequence joins TRBV15 and TRBJ2-1, with 12 bases identical to TRBD2. The CDR3 totals 15 residues. The J segment lost 8 bases and the V segment lost 0 bases, leaving 2 bases of the junction unmatched. Germline CDR1 is LNHNV and CDR2 is YYDKDF (reference sequence). CDR3 residues: CATSRELAGGYEQFF. Written as DNA, the CDR3 is TGTGCCACCAGCAGAGAACTAGCGGGAGGTTATGAGCAGTTCTTC.

The chain is built from TRBV5-6 and TRBJ2-7; D remains ambiguous. V gave up 4 bases and J gave up 7 bases, with 12 bases separating them. Germline V gene sequence: CDR1 SGHDT, CDR2 YYEEEE. This CDR3 is built from 12 residues. The CDR3, as DNA: TGTGCCAGCAGCCTCACGAGAGGAGAGCAGTACTTC. It translates to CASSLTRGEQYF.

This chain links TRBV5-1 with TRBJ1-4; 7 bases map to TRBD1. The CDR3 loop spans 15 amino acids. Germline V gene sequence: CDR1 SGHRS, CDR2 YFSETQ. The ends lost 0 bases at V and 4 bases at J; junction bases unmatched: 3. For the CDR3, the DNA is TGCGCCAGCAGCTTGGCGGGGACAGATAATGAAAAACTGTTTTTT. This encodes CASSLAGTDNEKLFF.

The J gene is TRBJ2-5, the V gene TRBV9; 7 nucleotides line up with TRBD2. The CDR3 runs 15 residues. Germline assignment: CDR1 SGDLS and CDR2 YYNGEE. With 0 bases clipped from V and 1 base from J, the junction kept 3 bases outside the gene matches. In DNA, the CDR3 is TGTGCCAGCAGCGTAGCGGGGGGACTCCAAGAGACCCAGTACTTC. As protein: CASSVAGGLQETQYF.

DNA of the CDR3: TGTGCCAGCAGCCGAACCTTTGGACTAGCGGGGAATGAGCAGTTCTTC. This sequence encodes CASSRTFGLAGNEQFF. The chain employs TRBV3-1 and TRBJ2-1; TRBD2 matches at 12 bases. The CDR3 has 16 amino acids. Looked up from germline, CDR1 is LGHDT and CDR2 is YNNKEL (reference sequence). J lost 7 bases, V lost 4 bases, and 8 bases had no gene match.

The chain recombines TRBV18 with TRBJ2-1, with 7 bases lining up with TRBD1. This CDR3 comprises 16 residues. The V gene's germline CDR1 is KGHSH and CDR2 LQKENI. V was clipped by 2 bases and J by 5 bases; unmatched bases: 9. CDR3 nucleotides: TGTGCCAGCTCACCAACCGACAGGGTTAAAGACAATGAGCAGTTCTTC. Amino acids: CASSPTDRVKDNEQFF.

This clonotype was counted a few times. This chain joins TRBV5-1 and TRBJ2-1; 13 bases are shared with TRBD2. The J segment lost 9 bases and the V segment lost 0 bases, leaving 9 bases of the junction unmatched. The germline V gene encodes CDR1 SGHRS and CDR2 YFSETQ. CDR3 length: 17 residues. The CDR3 is CASSLGGLAGLRGEQFF. The CDR3 nucleotides read TGCGCCAGCAGCTTGGGGGGACTAGCGGGACTCCGAGGTGAGCAGTTCTTC.

This clonotype was observed a handful of times. J is TRBJ2-7 and V is TRBV7-6; 11 positions match TRBD1. J was trimmed by 7 bases and V by 5 bases; bases with no gene match: 7. This CDR3 is 14 amino acids long. Per germline, CDR1 SGHVS and CDR2 FNYEAQ. CDR3 protein: CASSLRTGGEEQYF. DNA of the CDR3: TGTGCCAGCAGCCTACGGACAGGGGGCGAGGAGCAGTACTTC.

This clonotype appeared a few times. The V gene is TRBV21-1, the J gene TRBJ1-2. TRBV21-1 is marked as a pseudogene. This CDR3 is built from 11 residues. The CDR3 region is CATTAMGGYTF. The CDR3, as DNA: TGTGCCACGACAGCAATGGGAGGCTACACCTTC.

There are a few counts of this clonotype. This rearrangement joins TRBV29-1 to TRBJ2-1; D might be TRBD2 (5 bases). The CDR3 is 15 residues long. Trimming took off 0 bases at V and 6 bases at J, with 15 bases between the two ends. The germline CDR1 and CDR2 sequences are SQVTM and ANQGSEA. CDR3 loop: CSVEDLTGFGNEQFF. The CDR3 nucleotides are TGCAGCGTTGAAGATCTGACGGGGTTCGGCAATGAGCAGTTCTTC.

The chain couples TRBV9 to TRBJ2-2, with D possibly being TRBD1 or TRBD2 (5 bases each). V gave up 0 bases and J gave up 6 bases, with 6 bases separating them. Germline CDR1 is SGDLS and CDR2 is YYNGEE. The CDR3 runs 13 residues. CDR3 in amino acids: CASSVGDAGELFF. DNA for the CDR3: TGTGCCAGCAGCGTAGGGGACGCCGGGGAGCTGTTTTTT.

The V call is TRBV18, the J call TRBJ2-7; D perhaps matches TRBD1 (6 bases). Looked up from germline, CDR1 is KGHSH and CDR2 is LQKENI. The ends were cut back, 2 bases at V and 4 bases at J, with 12 bases in the middle. The CDR3 totals 14 residues. The CDR3 DNA follows: TGTGCCAGCTCACCAGTCAGGGGTTTTTACGAGCAGTACTTC. Its translation is CASSPVRGFYEQYF.

At least ten counts were recorded for this clonotype. The gene calls are TRBV7-9 and TRBJ2-7; tentative D call: TRBD2 (5 bases). V gave up 2 bases and J gave up 2 bases, with 7 bases separating them. From germline, CDR1 is SEHNR and CDR2 FQNEAQ (reference sequence). This CDR3 contains 13 residues. The CDR3 sequence is CASSLSGTYEQYF. CDR3 DNA sequence: TGTGCCAGCAGCTTATCCGGGACCTACGAGCAGTACTTC. Full variable domain (outside the CDR3, taken from reference TRBV7-9 and TRBJ2-7): DTGVSQNPRHKITKRGQNVTFRCDPISEHNRLYWYRQTLGQGPEFLTYFQNEAQLEKSRLLSDRFSAERPKGSFSTLEIQRTEQGDSAMYLCASSLSGTYEQYFGPGTRLTVT.

This clonotype showed up just a few times. The chain combines TRBV7-9 with TRBJ1-1, with 12 bases matching TRBD1. The CDR3 contains 15 residues. The V segment lost 6 bases and the J segment 7 bases; nucleotides outside the gene matches: 9. Germline V CDR1 and CDR2: SEHNR, FQNEAQ (reference sequence). The DNA for the CDR3 is TGTGCCAGCAGTTTCACCGGGACAGGGGGCAATGAAGCTTTCTTT. It is translated as CASSFTGTGGNEAFF.

This clonotype has just a few counts. This chain connects TRBV7-8 to TRBJ2-5; the D gene is possibly TRBD1 (5 bases). The CDR3 totals 16 residues. From germline, CDR1 is SGHVS and CDR2 FQNEAQ. V lost 5 bases and J lost 1, with 17 bases in between. The chain's CDR3 is CASSISLRQIQETQYF. CDR3 bases: TGTGCCAGCAGCATATCCCTCCGACAGATCCAAGAGACCCAGTACTTC. Combining the CDR3 with reference TRBV7-8 and TRBJ2-5 gives the whole variable domain GAGVSQSPRYKVAKRGQDVALRCDPISGHVSLFWYQQALGQGPEFLTYFQNEAQLDKSGLPSDRFFAERPEGSVSTLKIQRTQQEDSAVYLCASSISLRQIQETQYFGPGTRLLVL.

This sequence joins TRBV5-6 and TRBJ2-6, with D maybe TRBD2 (5 bases). CDR1 is SGHDT and CDR2 is YYEEEE in the germline V gene. V shed 1 base and J shed 3 bases, with 11 bases lying between them. The CDR3 runs to 16 residues. CDR3 amino acids: CASSLYAGGGANVLTF. CDR3 bases: TGTGCCAGCAGCTTGTATGCAGGAGGTGGGGCCAACGTCCTGACTTTC.